This T cell receptor beta chain came from a study of T cell responses to AZD1222 COVID-19 vaccine. CDR3 length: 12 residues. In germline, CDR1 is MNHEY, CDR2 SVGAGI. The trim removed 10 bases at V and 6 bases at J, leaving 4 bases unmatched. Some clones are missing from TCRdb's copy, which holds only in-frame ones; the method was immunoSEQ multiplex PCR. The profile shows roughly 100,000 clones, roughly 83% of them singletons. This rearrangement joins TRBV6-5 to TRBJ2-3; TRBD1 matches at 10 bases. The receptor comes from an adult in good health. Sample: peripheral blood, taken on day 0 of AZD1222 vaccination. The CDR3 nucleotides read TGTGCCACCGGACAGGGGGTGGATACGCAGTATTTT. Its translation: CATGQGVDTQYF.